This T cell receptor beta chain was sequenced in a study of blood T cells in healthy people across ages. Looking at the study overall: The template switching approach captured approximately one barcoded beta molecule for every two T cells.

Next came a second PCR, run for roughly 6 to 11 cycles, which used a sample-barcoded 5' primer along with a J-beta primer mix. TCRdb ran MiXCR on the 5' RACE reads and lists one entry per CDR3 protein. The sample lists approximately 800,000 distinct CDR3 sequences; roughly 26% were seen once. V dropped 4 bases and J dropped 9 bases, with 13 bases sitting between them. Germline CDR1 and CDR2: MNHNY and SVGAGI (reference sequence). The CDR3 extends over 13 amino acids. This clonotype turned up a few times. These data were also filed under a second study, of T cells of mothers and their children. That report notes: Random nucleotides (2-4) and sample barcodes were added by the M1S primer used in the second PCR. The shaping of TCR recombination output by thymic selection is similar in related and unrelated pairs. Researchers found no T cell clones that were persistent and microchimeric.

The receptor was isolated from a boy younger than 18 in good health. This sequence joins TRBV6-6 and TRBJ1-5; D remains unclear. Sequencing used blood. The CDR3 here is CASSFSETRPQHF. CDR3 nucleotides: TGTGCCAGCAGTTTCTCCGAGACCCGGCCCCAGCATTTT.